This section outlines one T cell receptor (beta chain) sequence together with its context. Its matching antigen is unknown. Some clones are missing from TCRdb's copy, which holds only in-frame ones; the method was immunoSEQ multiplex PCR. The data show more than 30,000 clones, roughly nine tenths seen once. The data stem from a study of OX40 agonist ivuxolimab in advanced cancers. Study-wide points: Low normalized clonal expansion also occurred in some nonresponding patients. CD4+ and CD8+ blood T cells expanded clonally by week 6 at 0.1 to 3.0 mg/kg.

V lost 2 bases, J lost 8 bases, and 3 bases stayed unmatched. The length of the CDR3 is 14 residues. CDR1 KGHSH and CDR2 LQKENI come from the germline V gene. This clonotype originated in an adult with an advanced solid tumor such as melanoma, head and neck, liver or kidney cancer. This chain links TRBV18 with TRBJ1-4, with TRBD1 identical over 9 bases. The material was CD4+ or CD8+ T cells sorted from blood, obtained in a trial of the OX40 agonist ivuxolimab. The CDR3: CASSPGGQGEKLFF. The CDR3 DNA follows: TGTGCCAGCTCACCAGGGGGACAGGGAGAAAAACTGTTTTTT.